This T cell receptor (beta chain) appears in the sequencing data of a study of human T cells and chemical hapten exposure. Study conclusions and caveats: Unchanged with DPC sensitization were TCRs above 1 in 1000 frequency.

Regarding time point: patch test 1, 2 weeks after DPC sensitization. The sample's treatment: therapeutic diphenylcyclopropenone sensitization with weekly scalp DPC. For the library, individual cDNA molecules each received unique molecular identifiers. TCRdb re-analysed the RACE reads in MiXCR, keeping a single row per CDR3 protein. The repertoire holds a few hundred thousand distinct CDR3 sequences, with around 4.8% as singletons. The CDR3 is 14 amino acids. CDR1 is LGHDT, CDR2 YNNKEL, per germline (reference sequence). Trimming took off 1 base at V and 1 base at J, with 8 bases between the two ends. This clonotype was counted many times. Its antigen is as yet unknown.

Sequenced material: whole blood, taken in connection with sensitization to the hapten diphenylcyclopropenone (DPC). The chain carries TRBV3-1 and TRBJ2-7; possibly TRBD1 for D (6 bases). The TCR was taken from a woman in her fifties or sixties with alopecia areata. Some clones in this sample may be carry-over from other donors' samples. The CDR3 coding sequence is TGTGCCAGCAGCCAAGGGACAGCTTCCTACGAGCAGTACTTC. This codes for CASSQGTASYEQYF.